This T cell receptor (beta chain) was captured in a study of Graves' ophthalmopathy and Graves' hyperthyroidism (dated by TCRdb to the late 2010s). About the full investigation: Peripheral blood was collected at initial diagnosis, prior to any treatment. TCR beta repertoire signatures were used to distinguish Graves' ophthalmopathy from Graves' hyperthyroidism and to predict progression to ophthalmopathy. In total, around 140 blood samples were TCR-sequenced: some 43 ophthalmopathy, some 75 hyperthyroidism and roughly 17 hyperthyroidism-to-ophthalmopathy patients. To explore V-J signatures that separate ophthalmopathy from hyperthyroidism, a discovery set of more than 95 patients was enrolled, consisting of about 45 with ophthalmopathy and roughly 59 with stable hyperthyroidism. An independent validation cohort was composed of some 19 hyperthyroidism patients and more than 15 patients who later progressed from hyperthyroidism to ophthalmopathy. In more than five hyperthyroidism patients, T-cell repertoires of thyroid tissue and blood were compared. Once sampling was done, hyperthyroidism patients were given methimazole at a starting dose of 30 mg daily, while ophthalmopathy patients were given high-dose intravenous methylprednisolone.

TCR beta CDR3 regions were amplified from RNA transcripts for repertoire sequencing. A first-round RT-PCR used HTBI primers with the Qiagen OneStep RT-PCR kit, followed by a second-round multiplex PCR, size selection and purification. The libraries underwent paired-end sequencing with 100 bp reads on an Illumina HiSeq2000. Regarding the original processing steps: SOAPnuke was used for read processing, and reads with adapters, uncalled bases, a mean Phred below 15, or no exact constant-primer or identifier match were discarded. COPE v1.2.5 was used to merge high-quality paired reads. Each unique nucleotide sequence was treated as a clonotype, and MiTCR v1.1 was used to align the clonotypes to the IMGT TRB V, D and J references. The analysis was limited to V-J combinations with a frequency above 0.0001, which together covered just over 98% of the repertoires. For each V-J combination, a TCR clonal expansion and chaos score was defined as the ratio of F50 clonal expansion to chaos observed in the TCRdist matrix. Welch's t-statistics and random forest were used to reduce the features to about a dozen V-J combinations, which were then used as input to a naive Bayes classifier. The Morisita-Horn index was used to measure how similar the thyroid and blood repertoires were. TCRdb reworked the public reads: Q25 trimming with fastp, MiXCR clone assembly, productive beta chains retained. Every CDR3 protein is listed once, alongside the most common genes and DNA of its rows. Clone size and V and J calls follow TCRdb, not the original study. The sample records 600,000 to 950,000 distinct CDR3 sequences, 35% to 50% of which are singletons. Together, the top ten hold less than 55% of the sample.

Ophthalmopathy patients were characterized by moderately to severely active disease, a Clinical Activity Score of at least 3, a NOSPECS grade of at least 4, and a disease duration under 3 months. Patients with other autoimmune diseases, uncontrolled infections, pregnancy or lactation were excluded. Clinical symptoms, serum thyroxine, TRAb, thyroid ultrasound and orbital computed tomography formed the basis of the diagnosis. PBMCs were isolated from about 10 ml of fresh peripheral blood by Ficoll-Paque density gradient centrifugation. Total RNA was extracted with Trizol reagent and quality-checked on an Agilent 2100 Bioanalyzer. Broad study findings and their caveats: In validation, the model predicted ophthalmopathy progression with about 64% sensitivity and less than 80% specificity; around twelve predicted patients were CT-confirmed with GO in a median of about 6.2 months. No statistical method was used to predetermine the sample size, and group allocation was not hidden from the investigators. Most expanded thyroid clonotypes with a frequency above 0.001 also appeared in blood, which suggests that blood repertoires may reflect the immune response in the thyroid. In cross-validation, the 13-signature model distinguished ophthalmopathy from stable hyperthyroidism with approximately 90% sensitivity and approximately 81% specificity, while in the test set the corresponding values were about 80% and 75%.

This clonotype was seen a handful of times. Which antigen it targets is not known. No quality values exist for individual bases; no much larger clone is one base distant. Trimming costs V 1 base and J 6 bases, and their ends lie 9 bases apart. The CDR3 holds 13 amino acids from the cysteine to the phenylalanine. The entry retains the CDR3 DNA only, 39 bases that are in frame from base 1. The rearranged segments are TRBV12-3 or TRBV12-4 and TRBJ1-1; confidence is insufficient to name the D gene. This receptor was identified in an adult man with Graves' ophthalmopathy. Sequencing used peripheral blood. The DNA sequence is as follows: TGTGCCAGCAGTTTAGGACGGCGCCCTGAAGCTTTCTTT. Protein translation: CASSLGRRPEAFF.